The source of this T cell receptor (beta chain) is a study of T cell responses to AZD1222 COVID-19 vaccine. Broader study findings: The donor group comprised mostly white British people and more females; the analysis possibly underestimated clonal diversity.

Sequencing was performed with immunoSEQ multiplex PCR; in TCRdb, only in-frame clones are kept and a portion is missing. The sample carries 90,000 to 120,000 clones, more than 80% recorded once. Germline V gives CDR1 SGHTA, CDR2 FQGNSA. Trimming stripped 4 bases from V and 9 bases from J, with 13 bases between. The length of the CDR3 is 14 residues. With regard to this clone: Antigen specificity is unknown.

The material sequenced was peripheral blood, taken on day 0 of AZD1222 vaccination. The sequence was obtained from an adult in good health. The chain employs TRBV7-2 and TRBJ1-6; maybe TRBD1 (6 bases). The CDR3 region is CASSSQRDTSPLHF. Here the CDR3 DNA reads TGTGCCAGCAGCTCTCAACGGGACACTTCACCCCTCCACTTT.